These T cell receptor beta chains were read from a single sample in a study of control samples from healthy donors and cancer patients. Libraries were prepared by immunoSEQ multiplex PCR; TCRdb keeps only in-frame clonotypes and omits some of them. The sample consists of 120,000 or so clones, 85% to 95% of them appearing once. Sequences were obtained from PBMCs. The receptors stem from an elderly man with head and neck cancer. Both conserved end residues are part of each CDR3. A D gene is named only where the DNA matches it firmly. Only part of the rows carry a size: once, few, many, or a class if the clone is expanded.

TRBJ1-5,-,TRBV19,-,CASSIGLKQPQHF,TGTGCCAGTAGTATAGGGCTCAAACAGCCCCAGCATTTT
TRBJ2-5,-,TRBV30,-,CAWSRSETQYF,TGTGCCTGGAGTAGGTCAGAGACCCAGTACTTC
TRBJ1-2,-,TRBV6-5,-,CASSRTPARGGYTF,TGTGCCAGCAGTAGAACACCGGCAAGAGGTGGCTACACCTTC
TRBJ1-1,-,TRBV11-3,-,CASSPGTGRGGEAFF,TGTGCCAGCAGCCCCGGAACGGGGAGGGGTGGTGAAGCTTTCTTT
TRBJ2-3,TRBD2,TRBV3-1/TRBV3-2,-,CASSKTSGGVNTDTQYF,TGTGCCAGCAGCAAGACTAGCGGGGGGGTTAACACAGATACGCAGTATTTT
TRBJ1-3,TRBD1,TRBV14,once,CASSLSGQGATGNTIYF,TGTGCCAGCAGCCTCTCGGGACAGGGGGCGACCGGAAACACCATATATTTT
TRBJ1-4,-,TRBV9,-,CASSPDTGGEKLFF,TGTGCCAGCAGCCCGGACACTGGGGGTGAAAAACTGTTTTTT
TRBJ2-3,TRBD2,TRBV7-8,-,CASSGGAGLAPDTQYF,TGTGCCAGCAGCGGAGGGGCGGGACTAGCCCCAGATACGCAGTATTTT
TRBJ1-4,-,TRBV19,-,CASSPRAGRNEKLFF,TGTGCCAGTAGTCCCCGTGCGGGGAGGAATGAAAAACTGTTTTTT
TRBJ2-7,-,TRBV4-1,-,CASSQDRGRTYEEQYF,TGCGCCAGCAGCCAAGATAGAGGACGGACCTACGAGGAGCAGTACTTC
TRBJ2-6,-,TRBV5-4,-,CASSYRRSGANVLTF,TGTGCCAGCAGTTATCGCCGCTCTGGGGCCAACGTCCTGACTTTC
TRBJ1-4,-,TRBV15,-,CATSRDQTALEKLFF,TGTGCCACCAGCAGAGATCAAACAGCGCTTGAAAAACTGTTTTTT
TRBJ2-2,TRBD2,TRBV7-2,-,CASSLVATSGANTGELFF,TGTGCCAGCAGCTTAGTAGCGACTAGCGGGGCGAACACCGGGGAGCTGTTTTTT
TRBJ1-1,-,TRBV24-1,-,CATTRAAGPIKPRYTEAFF,TGTGCCACCACCCGTGCGGCAGGGCCAATAAAACCCAGGTACACTGAAGCTTTCTTT
TRBJ1-4,-,TRBV14,-,CASKRATNEKLFF,TGTGCCAGCAAAAGAGCAACTAATGAAAAACTGTTTTTT